The entry below describes one T cell receptor beta chain. Generated by immunoSEQ multiplex PCR, the TCRdb table keeps only in-frame clones and is missing some. This table holds roughly 90,000 clones, less than 96% found once. This entry belongs to a study of technical replicates of blood from a few donors. The V segment lost 4 bases and the J segment 5 bases; nucleotides outside the gene matches: 7. In germline, CDR1 is SGDLS, CDR2 YYNGEE. The CDR3 totals 16 residues. The chain combines TRBV9 with TRBJ2-3; 13 bases are a match to TRBD2. The TCR sequence derives from a human donor in good health. The sequenced material came from T cells isolated from PBMCs. CDR3 coding DNA: TGTGCCAGCAGCACAGGACTAGCGGGAGTTAAAGATACGCAGTATTTT. Protein: CASSTGLAGVKDTQYF. Using reference TRBV9 and TRBJ2-3 for the parts outside the CDR3, the full variable domain is DSGVTQTPKHLITATGQRVTLRCSPRSGDLSVYWYQQSLDQGLQFLIQYYNGEERAKGNILERFSAQQFPDLHSELNLSSLELGDSALYFCASSTGLAGVKDTQYFGPGTRLTVL.